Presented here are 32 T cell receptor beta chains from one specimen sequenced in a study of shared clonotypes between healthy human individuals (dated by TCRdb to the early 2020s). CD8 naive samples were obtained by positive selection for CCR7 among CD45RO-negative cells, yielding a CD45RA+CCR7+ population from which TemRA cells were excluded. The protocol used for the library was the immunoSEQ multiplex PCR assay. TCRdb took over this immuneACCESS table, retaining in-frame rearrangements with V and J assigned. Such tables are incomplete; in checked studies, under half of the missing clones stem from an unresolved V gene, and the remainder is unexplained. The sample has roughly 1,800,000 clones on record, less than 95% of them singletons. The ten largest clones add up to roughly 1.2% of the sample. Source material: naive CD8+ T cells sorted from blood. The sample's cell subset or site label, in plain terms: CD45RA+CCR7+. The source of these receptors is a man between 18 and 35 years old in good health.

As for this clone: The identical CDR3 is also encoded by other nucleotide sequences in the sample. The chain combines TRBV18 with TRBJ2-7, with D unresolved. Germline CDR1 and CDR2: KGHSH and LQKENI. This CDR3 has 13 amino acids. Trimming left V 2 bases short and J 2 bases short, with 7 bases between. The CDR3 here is CASSPGVTYEQYF. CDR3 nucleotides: TGTGCCAGCTCACCAGGGGTAACCTACGAGCAGTACTTC.

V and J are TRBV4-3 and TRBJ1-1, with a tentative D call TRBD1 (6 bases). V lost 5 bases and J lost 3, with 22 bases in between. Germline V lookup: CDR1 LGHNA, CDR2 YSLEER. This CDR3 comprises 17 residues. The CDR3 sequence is CASSVDRSAGLYTEAFF. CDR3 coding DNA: TGCGCCAGCAGCGTAGACAGGTCAGCAGGTCTGTACACTGAAGCTTTCTTT.

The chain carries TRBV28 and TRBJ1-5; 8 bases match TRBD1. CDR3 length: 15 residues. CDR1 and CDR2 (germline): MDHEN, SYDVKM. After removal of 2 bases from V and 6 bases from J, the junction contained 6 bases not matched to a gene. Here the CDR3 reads CASSLGPGGTQPQHF. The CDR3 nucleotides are TGTGCCAGCAGTTTAGGGCCAGGGGGCACTCAGCCCCAGCATTTT. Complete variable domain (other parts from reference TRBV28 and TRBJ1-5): DVKVTQSSRYLVKRTGEKVFLECVQDMDHENMFWYRQDPGLGLRLIYFSYDVKMKEKGDIPEGYSVSREKKERFSLILESASTNQTSMYLCASSLGPGGTQPQHFGDGTRLSIL.

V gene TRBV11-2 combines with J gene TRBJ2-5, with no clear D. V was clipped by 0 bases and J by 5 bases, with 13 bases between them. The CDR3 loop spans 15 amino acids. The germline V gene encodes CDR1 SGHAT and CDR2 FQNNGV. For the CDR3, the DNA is TGTGCCAGCAGCTTAGAGGCCAGCCCCCGCGAGACCCAGTACTTC. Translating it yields CASSLEASPRETQYF.

As DNA, the CDR3 is TGTGCCAGCAGCGGCGAGGGGGGGCATTACGAGCAGTACTTC. Its protein product is CASSGEGGHYEQYF. V gene TRBV9 combines with J gene TRBJ2-7; weak D call: TRBD2 (7 bases). Germline CDR1 is SGDLS and CDR2 is YYNGEE. Trimming removed 3 bases from V and 4 bases from J, with 14 bases in between. This CDR3 comprises 14 residues.

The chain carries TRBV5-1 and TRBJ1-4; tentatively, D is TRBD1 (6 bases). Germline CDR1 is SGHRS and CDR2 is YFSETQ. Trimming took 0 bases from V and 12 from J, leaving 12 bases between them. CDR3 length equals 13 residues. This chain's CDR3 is CASSLVQGYELFF. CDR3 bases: TGCGCCAGCAGCTTGGTCCAGGGGTATGAACTGTTTTTT. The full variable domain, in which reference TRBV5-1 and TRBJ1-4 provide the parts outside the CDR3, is KAGVTQTPRYLIKTRGQQVTLSCSPISGHRSVSWYQQTPGQGLQFLFEYFSETQRNKGNFPGRFSGRQFSNSRSEMNVSTLELGDSALYLCASSLVQGYELFFGSGTQLSVL.

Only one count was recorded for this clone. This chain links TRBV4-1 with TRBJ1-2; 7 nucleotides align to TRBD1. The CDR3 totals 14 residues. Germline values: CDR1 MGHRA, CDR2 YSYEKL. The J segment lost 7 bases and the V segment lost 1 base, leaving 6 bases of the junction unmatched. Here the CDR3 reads CASSQVTGEPGYTF. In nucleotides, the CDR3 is TGCGCCAGCAGCCAAGTAACAGGGGAGCCTGGCTACACCTTC.

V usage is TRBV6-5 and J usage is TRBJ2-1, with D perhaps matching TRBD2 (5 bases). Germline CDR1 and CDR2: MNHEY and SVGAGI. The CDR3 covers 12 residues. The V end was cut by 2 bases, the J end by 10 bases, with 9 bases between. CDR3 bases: TGTGCCAGCAGTTACGGAAGCGGAGAGCAGTTCTTC. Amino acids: CASSYGSGEQFF.

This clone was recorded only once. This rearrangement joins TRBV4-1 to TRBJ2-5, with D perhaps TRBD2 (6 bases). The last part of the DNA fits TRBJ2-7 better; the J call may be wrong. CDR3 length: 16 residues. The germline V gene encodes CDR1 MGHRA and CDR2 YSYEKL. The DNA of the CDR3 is TGCGCCAGCAGCCAAGTAAGCGGGCTGCCTTCCTACGAGCAGTACTTC. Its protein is CASSQVSGLPSYEQYF.

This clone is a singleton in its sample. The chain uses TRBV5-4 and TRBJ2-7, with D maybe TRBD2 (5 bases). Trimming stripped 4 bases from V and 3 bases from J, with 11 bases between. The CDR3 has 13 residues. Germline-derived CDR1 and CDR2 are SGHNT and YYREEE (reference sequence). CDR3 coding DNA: TGTGCCAGCAGCGAATCCGGGGTCTACGAGCAGTACTTC. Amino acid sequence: CASSESGVYEQYF.

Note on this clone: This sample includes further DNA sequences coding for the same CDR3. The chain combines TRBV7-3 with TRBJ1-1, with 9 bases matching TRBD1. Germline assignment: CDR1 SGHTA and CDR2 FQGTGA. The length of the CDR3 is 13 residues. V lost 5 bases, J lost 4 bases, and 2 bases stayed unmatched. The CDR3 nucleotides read TGTGCCAGCAGCCCGACAGGGGGCACTGAAGCTTTCTTT. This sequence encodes CASSPTGGTEAFF.

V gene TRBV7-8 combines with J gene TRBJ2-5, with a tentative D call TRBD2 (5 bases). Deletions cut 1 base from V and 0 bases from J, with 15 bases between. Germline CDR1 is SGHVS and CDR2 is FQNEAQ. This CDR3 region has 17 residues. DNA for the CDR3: TGTGCCAGCAGCTTAGGTCTATTAGCGTACGACCAAGAGACCCAGTACTTC. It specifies CASSLGLLAYDQETQYF.

The CDR3 sequence is CASSEYGGDGYTF. Written as DNA, the CDR3 is TGTGCCAGCAGTGAATATGGGGGGGATGGCTACACCTTC. This chain links TRBV2 with TRBJ1-2; possibly TRBD1 for D (5 bases). The CDR3 sequence is 13 residues long. The germline V and J ends were trimmed by 2 bases and 6 bases, with 10 bases remaining between them. CDR1 is SNHLY and CDR2 is FYNNEI in the germline V gene.

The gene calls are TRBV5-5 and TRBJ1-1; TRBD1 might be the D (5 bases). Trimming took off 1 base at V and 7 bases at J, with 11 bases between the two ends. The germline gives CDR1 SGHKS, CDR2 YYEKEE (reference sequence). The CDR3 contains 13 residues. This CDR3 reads CASSLWDGIEAFF. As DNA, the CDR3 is TGTGCCAGCAGCTTGTGGGACGGAATTGAAGCTTTCTTT.

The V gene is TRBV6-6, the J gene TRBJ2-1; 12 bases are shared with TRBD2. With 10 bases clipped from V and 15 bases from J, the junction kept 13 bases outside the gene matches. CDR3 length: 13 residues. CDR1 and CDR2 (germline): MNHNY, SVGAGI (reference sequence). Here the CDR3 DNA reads TGTGCCACGGTAGAGACTAGCGGGAGCCCGGTGTTCTTC. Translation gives CATVETSGSPVFF.

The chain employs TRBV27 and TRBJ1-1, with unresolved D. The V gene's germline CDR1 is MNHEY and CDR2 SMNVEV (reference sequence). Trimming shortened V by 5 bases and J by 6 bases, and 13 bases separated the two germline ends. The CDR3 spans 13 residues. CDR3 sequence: CASSPGSPAEAFF. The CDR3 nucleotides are TGTGCCAGCAGTCCTGGTAGTCCGGCTGAAGCTTTCTTT.

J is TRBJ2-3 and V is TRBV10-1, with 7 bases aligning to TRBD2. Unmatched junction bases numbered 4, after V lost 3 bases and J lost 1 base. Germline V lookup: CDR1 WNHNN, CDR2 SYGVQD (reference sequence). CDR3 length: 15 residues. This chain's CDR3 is CASSDGGSGTDTQYF. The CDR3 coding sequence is TGCGCCAGCAGTGACGGCGGGAGTGGCACAGATACGCAGTATTTT.

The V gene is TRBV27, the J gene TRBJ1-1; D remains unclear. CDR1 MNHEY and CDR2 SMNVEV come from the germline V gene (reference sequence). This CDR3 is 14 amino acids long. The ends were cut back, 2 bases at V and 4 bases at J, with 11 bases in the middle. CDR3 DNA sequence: TGTGCCAGCAGTTTACAGACGTTGGGCACTGAAGCTTTCTTT. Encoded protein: CASSLQTLGTEAFF.

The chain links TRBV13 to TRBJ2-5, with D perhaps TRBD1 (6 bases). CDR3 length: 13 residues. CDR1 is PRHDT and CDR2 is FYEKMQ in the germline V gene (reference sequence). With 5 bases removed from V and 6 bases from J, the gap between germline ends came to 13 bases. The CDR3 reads CASSLEQGQTQYF. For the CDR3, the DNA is TGTGCCAGCAGCCTAGAACAGGGTCAGACCCAGTACTTC. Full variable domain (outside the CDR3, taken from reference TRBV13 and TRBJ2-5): AAGVIQSPRHLIKEKRETATLKCYPIPRHDTVYWYQQGPGQDPQFLISFYEKMQSDKGSIPDRFSAQQFSDYHSELNMSSLELGDSALYFCASSLEQGQTQYFGPGTRLLVL.

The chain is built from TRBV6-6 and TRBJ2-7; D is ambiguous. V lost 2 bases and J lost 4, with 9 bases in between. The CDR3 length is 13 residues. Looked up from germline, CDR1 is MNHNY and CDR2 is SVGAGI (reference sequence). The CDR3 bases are TGTGCCAGCAGTTACAGGGAAGGATACGAGCAGTACTTC. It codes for CASSYREGYEQYF.

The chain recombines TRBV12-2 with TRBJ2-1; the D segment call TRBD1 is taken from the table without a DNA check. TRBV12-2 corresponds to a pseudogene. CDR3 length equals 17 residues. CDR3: CASRHEGQGKIRNEQFF. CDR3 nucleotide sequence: TGTGCAAGTCGCCATGAGGGACAGGGGAAGATAAGGAATGAGCAGTTCTTC.

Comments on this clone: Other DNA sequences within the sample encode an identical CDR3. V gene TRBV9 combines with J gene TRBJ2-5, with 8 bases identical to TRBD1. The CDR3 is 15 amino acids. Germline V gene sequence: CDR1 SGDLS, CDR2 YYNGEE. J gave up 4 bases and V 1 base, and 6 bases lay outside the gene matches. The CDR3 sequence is CASSVTGGRGETQYF. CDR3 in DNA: TGTGCCAGCAGCGTAACAGGGGGTAGGGGAGAGACCCAGTACTTC.

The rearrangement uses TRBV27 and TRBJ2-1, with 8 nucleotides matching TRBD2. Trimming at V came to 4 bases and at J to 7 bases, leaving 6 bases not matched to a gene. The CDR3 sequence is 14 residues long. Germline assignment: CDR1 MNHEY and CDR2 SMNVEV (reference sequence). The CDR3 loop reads CASSWGVAGNEQFF. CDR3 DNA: TGTGCCAGCAGTTGGGGCGTAGCGGGGAATGAGCAGTTCTTC.

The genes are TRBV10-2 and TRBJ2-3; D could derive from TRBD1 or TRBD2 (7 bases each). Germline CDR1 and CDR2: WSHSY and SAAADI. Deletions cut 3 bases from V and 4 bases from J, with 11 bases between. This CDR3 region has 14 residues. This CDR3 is CASSEQGRADTQYF. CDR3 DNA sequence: TGCGCCAGCAGTGAACAGGGGAGGGCAGATACGCAGTATTTT.

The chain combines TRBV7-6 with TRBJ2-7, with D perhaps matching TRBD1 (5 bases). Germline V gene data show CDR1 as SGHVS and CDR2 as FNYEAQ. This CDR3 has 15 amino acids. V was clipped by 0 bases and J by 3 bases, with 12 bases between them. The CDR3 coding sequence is TGTGCCAGCAGCTTAGCGCTACAGGAAGGCTACGAGCAGTACTTC. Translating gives CASSLALQEGYEQYF.

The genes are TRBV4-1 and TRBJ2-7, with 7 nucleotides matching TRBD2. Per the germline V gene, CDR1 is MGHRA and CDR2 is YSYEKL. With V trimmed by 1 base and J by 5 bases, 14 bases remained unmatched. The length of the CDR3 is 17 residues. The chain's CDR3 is CASSQVAPLAAGDEQYF. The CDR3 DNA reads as TGCGCCAGCAGCCAAGTAGCCCCCCTAGCGGCAGGCGACGAGCAGTACTTC.

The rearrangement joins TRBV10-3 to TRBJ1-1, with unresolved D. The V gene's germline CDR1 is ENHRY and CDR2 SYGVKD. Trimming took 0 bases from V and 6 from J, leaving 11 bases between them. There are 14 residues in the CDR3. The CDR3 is CAISESSGSAEAFF. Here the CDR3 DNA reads TGTGCCATCAGTGAGTCTTCGGGGAGCGCTGAAGCTTTCTTT.

The CDR3 nucleotides are TGTGCCAGCAGCACGGGACTAGCGGGAGGCTTCTTCTCCTACAATGAGCAGTTCTTC. Protein sequence: CASSTGLAGGFFSYNEQFF. J is TRBJ2-1 and V is TRBV7-8; 15 bases align to TRBD2. With 5 bases clipped from V and 0 bases from J, the junction kept 8 bases outside the gene matches. CDR3 length equals 19 residues. CDR1 is SGHVS, CDR2 FQNEAQ, per germline.

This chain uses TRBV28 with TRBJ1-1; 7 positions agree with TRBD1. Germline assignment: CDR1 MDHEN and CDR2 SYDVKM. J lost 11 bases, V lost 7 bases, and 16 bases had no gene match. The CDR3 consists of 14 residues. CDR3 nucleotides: TGTGCCAGCACCGCGGACAGGCCGCCCGAGGGGGCTTTCTTT. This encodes CASTADRPPEGAFF.

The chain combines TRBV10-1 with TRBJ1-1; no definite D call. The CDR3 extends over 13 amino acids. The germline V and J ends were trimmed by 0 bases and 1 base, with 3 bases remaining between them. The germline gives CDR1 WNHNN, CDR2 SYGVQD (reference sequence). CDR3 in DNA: TGCGCCAGCAGTGAGTCCGGGAACACTGAAGCTTTCTTT. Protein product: CASSESGNTEAFF.

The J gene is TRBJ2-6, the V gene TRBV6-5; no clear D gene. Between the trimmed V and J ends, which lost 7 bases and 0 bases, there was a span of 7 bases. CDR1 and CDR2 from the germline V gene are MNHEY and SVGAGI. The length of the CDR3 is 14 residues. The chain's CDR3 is CASTPNSGANVLTF. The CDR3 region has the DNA TGTGCCAGCACCCCTAACTCTGGGGCCAACGTCCTGACTTTC.

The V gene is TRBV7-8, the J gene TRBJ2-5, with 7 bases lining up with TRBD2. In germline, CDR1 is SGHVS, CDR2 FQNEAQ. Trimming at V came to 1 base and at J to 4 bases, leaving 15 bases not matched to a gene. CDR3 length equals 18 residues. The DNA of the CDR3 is TGTGCCAGCAGCTTAGTTTATCAAGCGGGACTAACTTTAGAGACCCAGTACTTC. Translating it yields CASSLVYQAGLTLETQYF.